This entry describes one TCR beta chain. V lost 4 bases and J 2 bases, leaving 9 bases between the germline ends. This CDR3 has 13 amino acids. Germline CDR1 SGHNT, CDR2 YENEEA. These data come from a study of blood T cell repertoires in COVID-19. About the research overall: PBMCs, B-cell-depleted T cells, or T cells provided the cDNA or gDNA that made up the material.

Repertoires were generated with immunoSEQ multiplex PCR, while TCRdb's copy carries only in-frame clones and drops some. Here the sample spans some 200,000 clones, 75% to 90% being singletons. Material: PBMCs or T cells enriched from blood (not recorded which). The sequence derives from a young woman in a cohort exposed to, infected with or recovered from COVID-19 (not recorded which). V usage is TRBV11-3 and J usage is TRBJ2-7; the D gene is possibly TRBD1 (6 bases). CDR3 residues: CASSSQGTYEQYF. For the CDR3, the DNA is TGTGCCAGCAGCTCCCAGGGGACCTACGAGCAGTACTTC.